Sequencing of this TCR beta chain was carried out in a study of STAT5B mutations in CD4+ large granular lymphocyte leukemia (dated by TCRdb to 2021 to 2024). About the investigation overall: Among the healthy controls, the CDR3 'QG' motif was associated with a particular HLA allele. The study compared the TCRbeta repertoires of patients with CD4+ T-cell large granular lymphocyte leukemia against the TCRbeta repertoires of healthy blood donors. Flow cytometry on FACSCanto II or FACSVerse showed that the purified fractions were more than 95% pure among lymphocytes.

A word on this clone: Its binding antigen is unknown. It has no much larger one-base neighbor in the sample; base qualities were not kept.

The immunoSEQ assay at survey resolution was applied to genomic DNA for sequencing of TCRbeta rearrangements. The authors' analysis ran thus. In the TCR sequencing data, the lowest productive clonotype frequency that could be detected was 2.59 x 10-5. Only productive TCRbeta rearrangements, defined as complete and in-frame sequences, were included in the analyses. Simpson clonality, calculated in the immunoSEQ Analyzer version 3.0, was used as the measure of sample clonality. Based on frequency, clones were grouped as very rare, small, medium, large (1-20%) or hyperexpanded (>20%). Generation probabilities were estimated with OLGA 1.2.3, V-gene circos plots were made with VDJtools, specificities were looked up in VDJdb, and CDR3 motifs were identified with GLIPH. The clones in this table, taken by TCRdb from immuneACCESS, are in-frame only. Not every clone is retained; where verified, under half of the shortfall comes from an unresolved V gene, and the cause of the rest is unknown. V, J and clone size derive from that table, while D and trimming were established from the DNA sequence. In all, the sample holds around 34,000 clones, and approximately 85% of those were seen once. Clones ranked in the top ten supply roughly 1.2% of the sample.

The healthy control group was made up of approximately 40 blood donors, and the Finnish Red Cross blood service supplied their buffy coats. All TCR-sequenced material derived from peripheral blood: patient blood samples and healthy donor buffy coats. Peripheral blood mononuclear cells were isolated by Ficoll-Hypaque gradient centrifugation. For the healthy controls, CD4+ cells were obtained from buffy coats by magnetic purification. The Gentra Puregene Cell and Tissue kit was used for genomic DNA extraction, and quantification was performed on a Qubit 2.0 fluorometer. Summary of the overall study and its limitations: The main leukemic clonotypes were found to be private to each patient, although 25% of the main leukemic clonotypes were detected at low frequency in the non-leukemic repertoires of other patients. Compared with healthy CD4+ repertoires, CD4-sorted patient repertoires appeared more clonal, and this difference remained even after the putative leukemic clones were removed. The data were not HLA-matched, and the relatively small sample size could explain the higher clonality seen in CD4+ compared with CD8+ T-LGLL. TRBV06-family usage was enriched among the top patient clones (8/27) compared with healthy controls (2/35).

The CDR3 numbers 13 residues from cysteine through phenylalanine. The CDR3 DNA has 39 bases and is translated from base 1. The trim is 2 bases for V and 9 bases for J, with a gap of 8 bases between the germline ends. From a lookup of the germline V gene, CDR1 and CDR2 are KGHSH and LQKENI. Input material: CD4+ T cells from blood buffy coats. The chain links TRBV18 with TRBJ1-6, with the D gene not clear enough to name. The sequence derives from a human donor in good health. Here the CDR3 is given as CASSPGRLSPLHF. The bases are TGTGCCAGCTCACCAGGCAGGCTTTCACCCCTCCACTTT. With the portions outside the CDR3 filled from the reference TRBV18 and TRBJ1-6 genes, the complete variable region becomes NAGVMQNPRHLVRRRGQEARLRCSPMKGHSHVYWYRQLPEEGLKFMVYLQKENIIDESGMPKERFSAEFPKEGPSILRIQQVVRGDSAAYFCASSPGRLSPLHFGNGTRLTVT.